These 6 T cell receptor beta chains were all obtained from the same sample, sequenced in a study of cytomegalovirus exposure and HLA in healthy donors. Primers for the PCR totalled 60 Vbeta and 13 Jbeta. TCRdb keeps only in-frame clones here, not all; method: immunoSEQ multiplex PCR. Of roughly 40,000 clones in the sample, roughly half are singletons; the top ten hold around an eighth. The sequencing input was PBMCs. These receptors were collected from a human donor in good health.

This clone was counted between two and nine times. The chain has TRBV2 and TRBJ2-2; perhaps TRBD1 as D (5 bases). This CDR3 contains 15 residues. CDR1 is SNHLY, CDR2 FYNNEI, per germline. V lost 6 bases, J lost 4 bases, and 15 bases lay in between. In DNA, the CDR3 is TGTGCCAGCAGCGGCGCGGTCAGGGTCACCGGGGAGCTGTTTTTT. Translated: CASSGAVRVTGELFF.

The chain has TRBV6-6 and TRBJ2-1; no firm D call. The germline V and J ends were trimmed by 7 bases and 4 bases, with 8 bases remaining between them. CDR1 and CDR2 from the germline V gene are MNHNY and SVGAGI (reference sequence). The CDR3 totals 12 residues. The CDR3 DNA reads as TGTGCCAGCACCCAGTTTTACAATGAGCAGTTCTTC. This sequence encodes CASTQFYNEQFF.

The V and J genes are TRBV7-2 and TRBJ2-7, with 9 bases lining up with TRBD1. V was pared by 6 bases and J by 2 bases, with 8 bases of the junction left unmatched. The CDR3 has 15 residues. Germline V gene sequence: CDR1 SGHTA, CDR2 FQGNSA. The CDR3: CASRRGTGRTYEQYF. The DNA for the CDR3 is TGTGCCAGCAGGCGCGGGACAGGGAGGACCTACGAGCAGTACTTC.

In DNA, the CDR3 is TGTGCCAGCAGTTTAGGGGGCAGGGGTGGCCCAGATACGCAGTATTTT. It specifies CASSLGGRGGPDTQYF. The V call is TRBV28, the J call TRBJ2-3; tentatively, D is TRBD1 (6 bases). Between the trimmed V and J ends, which lost 2 bases and 4 bases, there was a span of 16 bases. CDR3 length: 16 residues. The germline gives CDR1 MDHEN, CDR2 SYDVKM.

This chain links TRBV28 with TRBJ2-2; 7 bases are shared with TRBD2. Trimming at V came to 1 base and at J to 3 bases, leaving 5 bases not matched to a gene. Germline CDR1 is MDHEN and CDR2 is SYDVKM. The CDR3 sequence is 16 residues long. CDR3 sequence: CASSLSPRGDTGELFF. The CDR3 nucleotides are TGTGCCAGCAGTTTATCCCCCCGGGGGGACACCGGGGAGCTGTTTTTT.

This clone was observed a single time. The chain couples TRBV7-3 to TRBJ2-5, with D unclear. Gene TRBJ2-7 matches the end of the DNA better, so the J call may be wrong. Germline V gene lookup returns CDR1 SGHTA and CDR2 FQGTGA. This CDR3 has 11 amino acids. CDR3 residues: CASSLTYEQYF. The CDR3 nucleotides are TGTGCCAGCAGCTTGACTTACGAGCAGTACTTC.